This TCR beta chain was sequenced in a study of cytotoxic CD8 clonotypes in ibrutinib-treated CLL. Overall study context: Responses: roughly 24 partial, 2 complete; after median approximately 68 months, approximately 15 stayed remitted, approximately twelve progressed.

V was pared by 0 bases and J by 3 bases, with 6 bases between. CDR1 is SGDLS, CDR2 YYNGEE, per germline. CDR3 length: 13 amino acids. Data came from immunoSEQ multiplex PCR; TCRdb stores just in-frame clones and leaves some out. Of fewer than 400,000 clones detected, 67% appear once; the ten largest clones hold roughly 6%. This rearrangement joins TRBV9 to TRBJ1-2; weak D call: TRBD1 (5 bases). The sequence was collected from a human donor with chronic lymphocytic leukemia. This specimen consisted of PBMCs, obtained after 36 months of ibrutinib treatment. In nucleotides, the CDR3 is TGTGCCAGCAGCGTAGTGGGACACTATGGCTACACCTTC. Its translation: CASSVVGHYGYTF.